The sequence of this T cell receptor beta chain was determined in a study of T cell repertoires in cytomegalovirus infection. This clonotype was counted between two and nine times. The antigen remains unidentified. MiXCR was run by TCRdb on the reads, yielding one entry per CDR3 protein. Of hundreds of thousands of distinct CDR3 sequences in the sample, roughly 31% were seen once. V was pared by 5 bases and J by 2 bases, with 16 bases between. This CDR3 has 15 residues. The sequence derives from a human donor in good health (CMV status not recorded). Some clones in this sample may be carry-over from other donors' samples. The V gene is TRBV12-3 or TRBV12-4, the J gene TRBJ2-7, with D perhaps assigned TRBD1 or TRBD2 (5 bases each). The specimen comprised cultured CD8+ T cells from PBMCs, sampled from culture after CMV antigen stimulation. The DNA of the CDR3 is TGTGCCAGCAGTCCCCTCGGGGCGCCCACCTACGAGCAGTACTTC. Translating it yields CASSPLGAPTYEQYF.